This is a list of T cell receptor beta chains from one sample in a study of identical twins. TCRdb itself ran the 5' RACE reads through MiXCR, one entry per CDR3 protein. Seen here are 690,000 or so distinct CDR3 sequences, more than 6.5% observed once, and the top ten hold roughly 0.97%. This sample was shared with a second study, whose subject was yellow fever vaccine responses in identical twins.

The sequenced sample was PBMCs. These receptors all come from a woman younger than 30 in good health. CDR3s include the opening cysteine and the closing phenylalanine or tryptophan. A D gene is named only where the DNA matches it firmly. A row's size may be missing; if present it is once, few, many or a size class.

>TRBD2|18|few|TRBJ2-1|TRBV12-3/TRBV12-4
TGTGCCATCAGTTCGGGACTAGCGGGCCTTAGCTCCTACAATGAGCAGTTCTTC
CAISSGLAGLSSYNEQFF
>NA|16|few|TRBJ2-2|TRBV3-1
TGTGCCAGCAGCCAAATAGGACTTTCAAACACCGGGGAGCTGTTTTTT
CASSQIGLSNTGELFF
>TRBD1|17|NA|TRBJ2-6|TRBV20-1
TGCAGTGCCAGATCCGGGACAGGGGGCTCTGGGGCCAACGTCCTGACTTTC
CSARSGTGGSGANVLTF
>NA|15|NA|TRBJ1-1|TRBV7-9
TGTGCCAGCAGCGTAAGCTCGACACTGAACACTGAAGCTTTCTTT
CASSVSSTLNTEAFF
>TRBD1|17|NA|TRBJ2-3|TRBV4-1
TGCGCCAGCAGCCAGCACCAGGGACAGGGACGCACAGATACGCAGTATTTT
CASSQHQGQGRTDTQYF
>TRBD2|17|many|TRBJ2-5|TRBV11-2
TGTGCCAGCAGCCCCGAATGGGTTAGCGGGGTACAAGAGACCCAGTACTTC
CASSPEWVSGVQETQYF
>TRBD2|19|NA|TRBJ2-3|TRBV20-1
TGCAGTGCTAGAGATCTTGGACTAGCGGGAACAACTAGCACAGATACGCAGTATTTT
CSARDLGLAGTTSTDTQYF
>TRBD2|14|many|TRBJ2-1|TRBV6-2/TRBV6-3
TGTGCCAGCATGGGACTAGCGTTTTACAATGAGCAGTTCTTC
CASMGLAFYNEQFF
>TRBD2|16|NA|TRBJ2-1|TRBV29-1
TGCAGCGTCCTAATAGCGGGAGGGCCCTCGGACAATGAGCAGTTCTTC
CSVLIAGGPSDNEQFF
>NA|11|many|TRBJ2-5|TRBV3-1
TGTGCCAGCAGCCAAGAAGGTTCCCAGTACTTC
CASSQEGSQYF
>TRBD2|16|few|TRBJ2-5|TRBV20-1
TGCAGTGCTAGAGATCTTCTTGGGACTAGCAGGGAGACCCAGTACTTC
CSARDLLGTSRETQYF
>NA|10|many|TRBJ2-4|TRBV29-1
TGCAGCGTCGGGGAAAACATTCAGTACTTC
CSVGENIQYF
>NA|14|many|TRBJ1-5|TRBV3-1
TGTGCCAGCAGCCAAGCACAGGGCGGACAGCCCCAGCATTTT
CASSQAQGGQPQHF
>TRBD1|15|many|TRBJ2-5|TRBV2
TGTGCCAGCAGTGAAACCCGGACAGGGTTAGAGACCCAGTACTTC
CASSETRTGLETQYF
>TRBD2|16|few|TRBJ2-3|TRBV7-8
TGTGCCAGCAGCTTATCCACGGGGGGGCCTCTAGATACGCAGTATTTT
CASSLSTGGPLDTQYF
>TRBD2|13|few|TRBJ2-1|TRBV5-1
TGCGCCAGCAGCTTACAGACTAGCGGCATGGCGTTCTTC
CASSLQTSGMAFF
>NA|14|NA|TRBJ2-5|TRBV20-1
TGCAGTGCTAGAGATCCGAGGGTAGGAGAGACCCAGTACTTC
CSARDPRVGETQYF
>NA|14|few|TRBJ2-7|TRBV20-1
TGCGCAGGGGAGTCGAGCGTCAATACCTACGAGCAGTACTTC
CAGESSVNTYEQYF
>NA|18|NA|TRBJ2-7|TRBV4-1
TGCGCCAGCAGCCAAGAAGGAATAGGGCGCACCGTTTCCTACGAGCAGTACTTC
CASSQEGIGRTVSYEQYF
>NA|11|NA|TRBJ2-3|TRBV20-1
TGCAGTGCTAGATGGTCAGATACGCAGTATTTT
CSARWSDTQYF
>NA|14|few|TRBJ2-2|TRBV4-3
TGCGCCAGCAGCCAAGTTCTGATTCGCGGGGAGCTGTTTTTT
CASSQVLIRGELFF
>NA|16|few|TRBJ2-1|TRBV11-2
TGTGCCAGCAGCACCTTACAGGGAACAACTTACAATGAGCAGTTCTTC
CASSTLQGTTYNEQFF
>TRBD1|16|NA|TRBJ2-2|TRBV2
TGTGCCAGCAGTGAAAAGGACAGGGTAATATCCGGGGAGCTGTTTTTT
CASSEKDRVISGELFF
>NA|14|NA|TRBJ2-1|TRBV18
TGTGCCAGCTCACCCAGCTGGGGGCAGGATGAGCAGTTCTTC
CASSPSWGQDEQFF
>TRBD2|18|few|TRBJ2-2|TRBV9
TGTGCCAGCAGCACCCTAGCGGGGGGGTATGGGAACACCGGGGAGCTGTTTTTT
CASSTLAGGYGNTGELFF
>TRBD2|19|few|TRBJ2-3|TRBV20-1
TGCAGTGCTAGAGTGGGACTAGCGGGAGAGTCGTCGGGCACAGATACGCAGTATTTT
CSARVGLAGESSGTDTQYF
>NA|13|NA|TRBJ1-5|TRBV20-1
TGCAGTGCTGGGGCTGTGAGCAATCAGCCCCAGCATTTT
CSAGAVSNQPQHF
>NA|21|NA|TRBJ2-3|TRBV4-1
TGCGCCAGCAGCCAGTTACCGGGACAGGCTATACCCAAGCGGGAGCCAGATACGCAGTATTTT
CASSQLPGQAIPKREPDTQYF